Shown below are 13 T cell receptor beta chains from a single sample sequenced in a study of T cell responses to AZD1222 COVID-19 vaccine. The method was immunoSEQ multiplex PCR; TCRdb's version includes in-frame clones alone and lacks a portion of them. The sample contains just under 90,000 clones, 88% of which appear only once. The sample in question was peripheral blood, obtained on day 0 of AZD1222 vaccination. The origin of the receptors is an adult in good health.

The gene calls are TRBV5-8 and TRBJ1-2, with D hard to call. The CDR3 totals 12 residues. The germline V gene encodes CDR1 SGHTS and CDR2 YDEGEE. Trimming cost V 5 bases and J 5 bases, with 10 bases left between them. The CDR3 DNA is TGTGCCAGCAGTCGGGATGTTTATGGCTACACCTTC. It translates to CASSRDVYGYTF. Combining the CDR3 with reference TRBV5-8 and TRBJ1-2 gives the whole variable domain EAGVTQSPTHLIKTRGQQATLRCSPISGHTSVYWYQQALGLGLQFLLWYDEGEERNRGNFPPRFSGRQFPNYSSELNVNALELEDSALYLCASSRDVYGYTFGSGTRLTVV.

The chain recombines TRBV7-2 with TRBJ2-7; 14 bases map to TRBD2. Germline V gene lookup returns CDR1 SGHTA and CDR2 FQGNSA. J was trimmed by 9 bases and V by 5 bases; bases with no gene match: 18. The CDR3 consists of 18 residues. CDR3 amino acids: CASSNRLAGGPRTSRQYF. DNA for the CDR3: TGTGCCAGCAGCAACCGACTAGCGGGAGGGCCCCGGACCAGCCGGCAGTACTTC.

This chain joins TRBV24-1 and TRBJ2-1; D remains unclear. The V gene's germline CDR1 is KGHDR and CDR2 SFDVKD. Trimming stripped 9 bases from V and 2 bases from J, with 13 bases between. The CDR3 runs 14 residues. CDR3 protein: CATSLNHPYNEQFF. The CDR3 bases are TGTGCCACCTCCTTGAATCACCCCTACAATGAGCAGTTCTTC.

This clone was seen a single time. The chain uses TRBV28 and TRBJ1-2; D is unresolved. V lost 2 bases to trimming and J lost 5 bases, with 9 bases between them. The germline CDR1 and CDR2 sequences are MDHEN and SYDVKM. There are 13 residues in the CDR3. The CDR3 here is CASSLKSSYGYTF. The CDR3 nucleotides read TGTGCCAGCAGTTTAAAAAGTTCTTATGGCTACACCTTC.

The chain recombines TRBV5-1 with TRBJ1-2; no clear D. The CDR3 contains 14 residues. V lost 4 bases and J lost 14, with 24 bases in between. Germline CDR1 is SGHRS and CDR2 is YFSETQ. The CDR3 here is CASSPTYSAGWRTF. The CDR3 nucleotides read TGCGCCAGCAGCCCTACATATTCTGCGGGATGGAGGACCTTC.

This chain uses TRBV20-1 with TRBJ1-5; D unclear. V was clipped by 3 bases and J by 1 base, with 7 bases between them. The CDR3 length is 13 residues. Germline values: CDR1 DFQATT, CDR2 SNEGSKA (reference sequence). The CDR3 is CSASLTSNQPQHF. In DNA, the CDR3 is TGCAGTGCTAGTCTTACGAGCAATCAGCCCCAGCATTTT.

The CDR3 sequence: CASSPGTSGTHQGTLAKNIQYF. Here the CDR3 DNA reads TGTGCCAGCAGCCCCGGGACTAGCGGGACTCATCAAGGGACTTTAGCCAAAAACATTCAGTACTTC. The genes are TRBV14 and TRBJ2-4; 13 bases align to TRBD2. The CDR3 totals 22 residues. Germline CDR1 is SGHDN and CDR2 is FVKESK. The V gene end was trimmed by 4 bases and the J gene end by 0 bases; junction bases not matched to a gene: 18.

The chain is built from TRBV5-1 and TRBJ1-2, with TRBD1 matching over 7 bases. V lost 3 bases, J lost 9 bases, and 17 bases stayed unmatched. The germline V gene has CDR1 SGHRS and CDR2 YFSETQ. The CDR3 runs 16 residues. CDR3 protein: CASSSTKQGFASSYTF. CDR3 nucleotides: TGCGCCAGCAGCTCTACCAAACAGGGGTTTGCCTCCAGCTACACCTTC.

The J gene is TRBJ2-6, the V gene TRBV7-3, with D possibly TRBD2 on 5 matching bases. CDR3 length equals 16 residues. In germline, CDR1 is SGHTA, CDR2 FQGTGA. Trimming took 4 bases from V and 0 from J, leaving 10 bases between them. The CDR3 coding sequence is TGTGCCAGCAGCTCCCGCCGGGGCTCTGGGGCCAACGTCCTGACTTTC. Its translation: CASSSRRGSGANVLTF.

This sequence joins TRBV29-1 and TRBJ2-7, with 11 bases that match TRBD1. V dropped 6 bases and J dropped 2; count of bases not matched to a gene: 3. Germline loops: CDR1 SQVTM, CDR2 ANQGSEA. The CDR3 extends over 13 amino acids. The CDR3 region has the DNA TGCAGCGTCCTGGGACAGGGGGCCTACGAGCAGTACTTC. Residues: CSVLGQGAYEQYF.

This sequence joins TRBV30 and TRBJ1-2; D is unclear. V lost 3 bases to trimming and J lost 4 bases, with 6 bases between them. The CDR3 runs to 11 residues. Germline lookup yields CDR1 GTSNPN and CDR2 SVGIG (reference sequence). The CDR3 protein is CAWREVYGYTF. The CDR3 DNA is TGTGCCTGGAGAGAGGTCTATGGCTACACCTTC.

The V call is TRBV24-1, the J call TRBJ2-3; the match to TRBD2 covers 7 bases. Germline V lookup: CDR1 KGHDR, CDR2 SFDVKD. V gave up 5 bases and J gave up 2 bases; unmatched junction bases: 3. The CDR3 is 14 residues long. CDR3 sequence reads: CATSVSGATDTQYF. DNA of the CDR3: TGTGCCACCAGTGTAAGCGGGGCCACAGATACGCAGTATTTT.

This clone was seen only once. This chain connects TRBV7-9 to TRBJ1-1, with D uncertain. The CDR3 contains 15 residues. CDR1 SEHNR and CDR2 FQNEAQ come from the germline V gene (reference sequence). V lost 5 bases to trimming and J lost 1 base, with 14 bases between them. CDR3 coding DNA: TGTGCCAGCAGCAGAGTGGGAACGGCGAACACTGAAGCTTTCTTT. This sequence encodes CASSRVGTANTEAFF.